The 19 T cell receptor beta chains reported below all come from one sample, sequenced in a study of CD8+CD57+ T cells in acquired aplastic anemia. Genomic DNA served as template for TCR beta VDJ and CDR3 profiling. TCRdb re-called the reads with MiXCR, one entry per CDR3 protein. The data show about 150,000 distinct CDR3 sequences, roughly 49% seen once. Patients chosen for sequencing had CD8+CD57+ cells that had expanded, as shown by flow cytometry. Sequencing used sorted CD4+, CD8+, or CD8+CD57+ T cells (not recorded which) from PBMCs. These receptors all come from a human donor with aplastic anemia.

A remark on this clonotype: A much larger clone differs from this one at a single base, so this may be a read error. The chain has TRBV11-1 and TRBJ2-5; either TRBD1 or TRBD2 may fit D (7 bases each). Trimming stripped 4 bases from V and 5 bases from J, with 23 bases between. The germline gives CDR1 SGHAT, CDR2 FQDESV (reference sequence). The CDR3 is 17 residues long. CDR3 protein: CASSSPGGRGPGETQYF. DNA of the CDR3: TGTGCCAGCAGCTCACCCGGGGGGAGGGGGCCGGGGGAGACCCAGTACTTC.

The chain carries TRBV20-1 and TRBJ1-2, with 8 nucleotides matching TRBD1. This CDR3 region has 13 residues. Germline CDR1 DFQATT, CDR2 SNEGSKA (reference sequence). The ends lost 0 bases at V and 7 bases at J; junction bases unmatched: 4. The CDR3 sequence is CSARDTGGAGYTF. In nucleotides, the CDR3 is TGCAGTGCTAGAGATACAGGGGGAGCTGGCTACACCTTC.

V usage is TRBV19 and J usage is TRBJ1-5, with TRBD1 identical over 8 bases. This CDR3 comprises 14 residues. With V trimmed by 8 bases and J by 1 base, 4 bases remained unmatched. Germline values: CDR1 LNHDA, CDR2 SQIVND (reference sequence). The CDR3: CASFRTGSNQPQHF. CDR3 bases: TGTGCCAGTTTTCGGACAGGGAGCAATCAGCCCCAGCATTTT.

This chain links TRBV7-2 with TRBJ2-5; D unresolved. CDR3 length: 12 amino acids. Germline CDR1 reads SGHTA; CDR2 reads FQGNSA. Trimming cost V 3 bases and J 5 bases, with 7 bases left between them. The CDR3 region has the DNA TGTGCCAGCAGCTTTCCCGGGGAGACCCAGTACTTC. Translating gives CASSFPGETQYF.

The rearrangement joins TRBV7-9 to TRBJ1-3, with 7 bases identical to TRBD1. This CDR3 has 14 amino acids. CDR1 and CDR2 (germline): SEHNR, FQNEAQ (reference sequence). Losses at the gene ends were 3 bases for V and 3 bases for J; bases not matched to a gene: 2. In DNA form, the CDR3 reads TGTGCCAGCAGCTTTGACAGGGATGGAAACACCATATATTTT. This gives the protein CASSFDRDGNTIYF.

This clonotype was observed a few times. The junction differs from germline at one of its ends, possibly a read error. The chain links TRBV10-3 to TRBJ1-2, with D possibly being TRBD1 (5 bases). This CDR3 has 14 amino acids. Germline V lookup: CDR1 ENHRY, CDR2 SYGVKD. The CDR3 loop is CATSDAGRNYGYTF. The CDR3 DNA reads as TGTGCCACCAGTGATGCGGGACGGAACTATGGCTACACCTTC.

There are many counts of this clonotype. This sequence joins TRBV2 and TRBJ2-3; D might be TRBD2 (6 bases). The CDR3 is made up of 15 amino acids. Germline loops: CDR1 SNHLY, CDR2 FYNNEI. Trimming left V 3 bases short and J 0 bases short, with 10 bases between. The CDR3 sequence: CASSEGAGSTDTQYF. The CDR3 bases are TGTGCCAGCAGTGAGGGTGCGGGGAGCACAGATACGCAGTATTTT. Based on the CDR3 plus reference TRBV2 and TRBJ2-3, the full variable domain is EPEVTQTPSHQVTQMGQEVILRCVPISNHLYFYWYRQILGQKVEFLVSFYNNEISEKSEIFDDQFSVERPDGSNFTLKIRSTKLEDSAMYFCASSEGAGSTDTQYFGPGTRLTVL.

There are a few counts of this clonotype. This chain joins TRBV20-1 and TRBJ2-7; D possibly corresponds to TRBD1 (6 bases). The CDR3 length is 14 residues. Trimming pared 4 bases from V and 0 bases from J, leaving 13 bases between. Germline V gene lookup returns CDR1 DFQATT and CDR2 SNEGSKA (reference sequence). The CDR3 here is CSAIPGGNSYEQYF. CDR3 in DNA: TGCAGTGCTATACCTGGGGGCAACTCCTACGAGCAGTACTTC.

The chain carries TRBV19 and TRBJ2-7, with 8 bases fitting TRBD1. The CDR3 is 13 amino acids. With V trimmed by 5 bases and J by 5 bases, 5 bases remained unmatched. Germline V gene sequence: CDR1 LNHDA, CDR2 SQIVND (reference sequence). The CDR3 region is CASSPGGEDEQYF. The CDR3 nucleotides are TGTGCCAGTAGTCCAGGGGGCGAAGACGAGCAGTACTTC.

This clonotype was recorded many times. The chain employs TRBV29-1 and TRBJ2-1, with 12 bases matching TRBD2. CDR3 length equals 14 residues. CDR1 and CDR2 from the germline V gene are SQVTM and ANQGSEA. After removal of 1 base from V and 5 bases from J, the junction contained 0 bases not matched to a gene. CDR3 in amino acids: CSVEGLAGDNEQFF. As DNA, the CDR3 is TGCAGCGTTGAAGGACTAGCGGGGGACAATGAGCAGTTCTTC.

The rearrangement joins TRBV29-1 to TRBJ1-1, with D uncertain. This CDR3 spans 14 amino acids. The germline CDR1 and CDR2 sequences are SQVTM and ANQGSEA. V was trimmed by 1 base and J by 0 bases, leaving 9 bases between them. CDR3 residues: CSVEGVRMNTEAFF. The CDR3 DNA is TGCAGCGTTGAAGGCGTCAGGATGAACACTGAAGCTTTCTTT.

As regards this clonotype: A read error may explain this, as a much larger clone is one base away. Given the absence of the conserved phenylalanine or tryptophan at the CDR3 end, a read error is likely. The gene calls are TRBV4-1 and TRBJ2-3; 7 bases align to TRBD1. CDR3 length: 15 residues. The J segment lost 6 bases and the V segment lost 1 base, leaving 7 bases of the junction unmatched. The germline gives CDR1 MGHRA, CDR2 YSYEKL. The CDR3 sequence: CASSQVAGGTDTQYL. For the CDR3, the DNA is TGCGCCAGCAGCCAAGTGGCAGGGGGAACTGATACGCAGTATCTT.

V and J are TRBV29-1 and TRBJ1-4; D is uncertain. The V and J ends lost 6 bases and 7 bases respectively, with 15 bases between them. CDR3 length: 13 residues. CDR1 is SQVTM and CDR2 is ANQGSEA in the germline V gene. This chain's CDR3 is CSVGPGQSEKLFF. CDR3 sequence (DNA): TGCAGCGTAGGACCTGGGCAGTCTGAAAAACTGTTTTTT.

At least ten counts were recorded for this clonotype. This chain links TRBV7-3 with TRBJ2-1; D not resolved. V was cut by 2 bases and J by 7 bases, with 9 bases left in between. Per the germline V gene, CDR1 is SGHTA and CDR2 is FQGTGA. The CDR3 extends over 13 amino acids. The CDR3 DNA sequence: TGTGCCAGCAGCTTACTGGGCCTTAATGAGCAGTTCTTC. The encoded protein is CASSLLGLNEQFF.

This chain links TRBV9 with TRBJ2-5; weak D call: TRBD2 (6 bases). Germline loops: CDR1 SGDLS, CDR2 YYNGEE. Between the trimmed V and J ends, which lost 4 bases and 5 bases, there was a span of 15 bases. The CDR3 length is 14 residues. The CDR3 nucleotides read TGTGCCAGCAGCACCCGTCCGGGGGATGAGACCCAGTACTTC. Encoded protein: CASSTRPGDETQYF.

CDR3 coding DNA: TGTGCCAGCAGTGAAACAGGCCTCCCCTACGAGCAGTACTTC. Protein: CASSETGLPYEQYF. This sequence joins TRBV2 and TRBJ2-7, with a weak D call TRBD1 (5 bases). Germline assignment: CDR1 SNHLY and CDR2 FYNNEI. CDR3 length: 14 residues. V was shortened by 2 bases and J by 2 bases, with 10 bases between the two germline ends.

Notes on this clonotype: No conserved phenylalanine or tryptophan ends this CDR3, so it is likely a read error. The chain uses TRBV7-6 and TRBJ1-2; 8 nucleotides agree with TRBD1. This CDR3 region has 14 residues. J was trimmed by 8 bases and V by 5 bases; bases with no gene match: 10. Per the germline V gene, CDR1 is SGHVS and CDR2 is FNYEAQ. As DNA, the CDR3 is TGTGCCAGCAGCATCCGGGACAGGCGGCGAGGCTACACCTCC. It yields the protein CASSIRDRRRGYTS.

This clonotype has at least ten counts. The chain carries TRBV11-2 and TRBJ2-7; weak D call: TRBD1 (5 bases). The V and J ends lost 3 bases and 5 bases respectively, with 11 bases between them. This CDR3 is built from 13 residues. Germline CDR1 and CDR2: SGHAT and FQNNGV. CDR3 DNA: TGTGCCAGCAGCTTGGAAGGGGCCGACGAGCAGTACTTC. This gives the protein CASSLEGADEQYF.

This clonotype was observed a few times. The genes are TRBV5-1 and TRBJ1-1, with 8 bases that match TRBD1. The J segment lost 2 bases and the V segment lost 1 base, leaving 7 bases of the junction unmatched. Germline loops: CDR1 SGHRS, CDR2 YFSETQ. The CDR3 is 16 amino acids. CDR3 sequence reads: CASSLTGGGFNTEAFF. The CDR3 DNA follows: TGCGCCAGCAGCTTGACAGGGGGGGGGTTCAACACTGAAGCTTTCTTT.